Below, 11 T cell receptor beta chains from the same sample are listed, as sequenced in a study of TET2 disruption in CD19-targeted CAR T cells. Indicated treatment: autologous CTL019 cells: CD19 CAR with 4-1BB and CD3 zeta domains. No cognate antigen is known for these TCRs. Sequencing used immunoSEQ multiplex PCR; TCRdb keeps in-frame clones, though not all of them. This sample contains 20,000 to 30,000 clones. Sample: CD8- CAR+ T cells sorted from cultured blood T cells, taken for CD19 CAR T cell therapy. Subset noted: CD8-negative CAR-positive T cells from the infusion product. The receptors come from an older man with chronic lymphocytic leukemia.

The sequenced CDR3 bases are TGTGCCAGCAGCCGCGGGGCGTTGGAGACT. It is translated as CASSRGALET. The whole CDR3 sequence reads CASSRGALETQYF. The rearrangement links TRBV11-2 to TRBJ2-4; the D gene is possibly TRBD2 (6 bases). The read is 3 residues too short to cover the CDR3 end, so that end is filled in from the germline J gene. Looked up from germline, CDR1 is SGHAT and CDR2 is FQNNGV. The CDR3 totals 13 residues.

In regard to this clone: Read coverage stops 3 residues before the CDR3 terminus; the germline J gene supplies the remainder. The chain links TRBV7-6 to TRBJ1-1, with TRBD1 matching over 9 bases. The CDR3 sequence is 18 residues long. In germline, CDR1 is SGHVS, CDR2 FNYEAQ. Incomplete CDR3 DNA: TGTGCCAGCAGCTTAGGGGGATGGGGGACAGGGTTAGCAGATACG. Its translation is CASSLGGWGTGLADT. From start to end, the CDR3 is CASSLGGWGTGLADTAFF. Together with reference TRBV7-6 and TRBJ1-1, the CDR3 gives the full variable domain: GAGVSQSPRYKVTKRGQDVALRCDPISGHVSLYWYRQALGQGPEFLTYFNYEAQQDKSGLPNDRFSAERPEGSISTLTIQRTEQRDSAMYRCASSLGGWGTGLADTAFFGQGTRLTVV.

As concerns this clone: The read halts 3 residues ahead of the CDR3 end, with the missing end drawn from the germline J gene. J is TRBJ2-1 and V is TRBV12-3 or TRBV12-4; 10 positions match TRBD2. The CDR3 length is 14 residues. V lost 3 bases to trimming and J lost 6 bases; unmatched junction nucleotides: 2. The CDR3: CASSFSGGSNEQFF. The sequenced CDR3 bases are TGTGCCAGCAGTTTTAGCGGGGGGTCCAATGAG.

With respect to this clone: Read data end 3 residues before the CDR3 end; the end is taken from the germline J gene. V is TRBV5-6 and J is TRBJ1-2; D may be TRBD1 (5 bases). The germline gives CDR1 SGHDT, CDR2 YYEEEE. The CDR3 has 12 amino acids. The DNA read from the CDR3 is TGTGCCAGCAGCTTGTTCAGGGATGAC. Its protein product is CASSLFRDD. The complete CDR3 protein is CASSLFRDDYTF.

Points on this clone: The read terminates 3 residues ahead of where the CDR3 ends, so the germline J gene completes it. This chain links TRBV7-3 with TRBJ1-1, with 9 bases matching TRBD1. Germline-derived CDR1 and CDR2 are SGHTA and FQGTGA. The CDR3 length is 14 residues. V lost 4 bases and J lost 3; bases outside the gene matches: 3. The CDR3 loop reads CASSSGQGYTEAFF. The CDR3 bases that were read are TGTGCCAGCAGCTCGGGACAGGGATACACTGAA. Full variable domain (outside the CDR3, taken from reference TRBV7-3 and TRBJ1-1): GAGVSQTPSNKVTEKGKYVELRCDPISGHTALYWYRQSLGQGPEFLIYFQGTGAADDSGLPNDRFFAVRPEGSVSTLKIQRTERGDSAVYLCASSSGQGYTEAFFGQGTRLTVV.

Points on this clone: The read finishes 3 residues shy of the CDR3 end, and the germline J gene is used to complete it. The chain recombines TRBV18 with TRBJ2-4; D might be TRBD1 (6 bases). CDR1 and CDR2 (germline): KGHSH, LQKENI. The CDR3 length is 15 residues. The CDR3 is CASSPFGEQGHGQYF. The CDR3 DNA, read in part, is TGTGCCAGCTCACCATTTGGGGAACAGGGTCATGGT.

Turning to this clone: The CDR3 end is not reached by the read, which stops 3 residues before it; the germline J gene fills it in. V and J are TRBV18 and TRBJ2-5; possibly TRBD1 for D (5 bases). This CDR3 comprises 15 residues. V lost 2 bases and J 2 bases, leaving 12 bases between the germline ends. Germline V gene lookup returns CDR1 KGHSH and CDR2 LQKENI. CDR3 amino acids: CASSPNAGHQETQYF. Incomplete CDR3 DNA: TGTGCCAGCTCACCAAACGCAGGGCATCAAGAGACC.

Comment on this clone: A junction end diverges from the germline sequence, so it may reflect a read error. Read coverage stops 3 residues before the CDR3 terminus; the germline J gene supplies the remainder. Other DNA sequences in the sample encode the same CDR3. V gene TRBV5-6 combines with J gene TRBJ1-2, with D unresolved. Germline V gives CDR1 SGHDT, CDR2 YYEEEE. This CDR3 is built from 13 residues. CDR3 bases read: TGTGCCAGCATCAACCAACCGGACTATGGT. Protein sequence: CASINQPDYG. The entire CDR3 is CASINQPDYGYTF.

Concerning this clone: The observed sequence ends 3 residues before the CDR3 terminus, with the missing tail filled in from the germline J gene. This chain joins TRBV19 and TRBJ2-4; 7 nucleotides agree with TRBD1. The CDR3 has 16 amino acids. From germline, CDR1 is LNHDA and CDR2 SQIVND (reference sequence). CDR3 DNA (partial): TGTGCCAGTAGAAGGACAGGTGAGCGGCCGACTTATGGT. It specifies CASRRTGERPTYG. The entire CDR3 protein reads CASRRTGERPTYGQYF. Using reference TRBV19 and TRBJ2-4 for the parts outside the CDR3, the full variable domain is DGGITQSPKYLFRKEGQNVTLSCEQNLNHDAMYWYRQDPGQGLRLIYYSQIVNDFQKGDIAEGYSVSREKKESFPLTVTSAQKNPTAFYLCASRRTGERPTYGQYFGAGTRLSVL.

A remark on this clone: The CDR3 extends 3 residues past the end of the read, so its final part is completed from the germline J gene. Within the sample, other DNA sequences also encode this same CDR3. This rearrangement joins TRBV18 to TRBJ1-2; 10 nucleotides match TRBD1. Germline V lookup: CDR1 KGHSH, CDR2 LQKENI. The CDR3 has 13 amino acids. The sequenced part of the CDR3 DNA is TGTGCCAGCTCACCAGAAAGGACAGGGGGT. It yields the protein CASSPERTGG. From start to end, the CDR3 is CASSPERTGGYTF.

Comments on this clone: The read finishes 3 residues shy of the CDR3 end, and the germline J gene is used to complete it. The rearrangement uses TRBV12-5 and TRBJ2-7; TRBD1 agrees at 11 bases. This CDR3 is built from 14 residues. The ends lost 5 bases at V and 5 bases at J; junction bases unmatched: 5. Germline values: CDR1 LGHNT, CDR2 FRNRAP. Partial CDR3 DNA: TGTGCTAGTGGTCCTGGACAGGGGGCCCACGAG. Translation: CASGPGQGAHE. The entire CDR3 protein is CASGPGQGAHEQYF.